These T cell receptor beta chains were read from a single sample in a study of blood T cell repertoires in COVID-19. TCRdb's table, derived via immunoSEQ multiplex PCR, lists solely in-frame clones and lacks some. The profile covers hundreds of thousands of clones, with approximately 85% appearing a single time and less than 2.5% taken by the ten largest. Sequenced material: PBMCs or T cells enriched from blood (not recorded which). The origin of the receptors is a man aged 25-45 years who had recovered from COVID-19. CDR3s include the opening cysteine and the closing phenylalanine or tryptophan. Each record gives: J gene, clone size, V gene, D gene, CDR3 protein, CDR3 DNA. D genes are given only for firm matches. Rows give clone size only sometimes, using once, few, many, or a class for an expanded clone.

TRBJ1-1	-	TRBV29-1	-	CSVEDTGVVTEAFF	TGCAGCGTTGAAGACACCGGGGTCGTCACTGAAGCTTTCTTT
TRBJ1-2	-	TRBV7-3	TRBD1	CASSPNGQGNYGYTF	TGTGCCAGCAGCCCTAATGGACAGGGGAACTATGGCTACACCTTC
TRBJ2-3	few	TRBV9	TRBD2	CASSFGLAGGGSDTQYF	TGTGCCAGCAGCTTTGGACTAGCGGGGGGCGGATCAGATACGCAGTATTTT
TRBJ1-1	-	TRBV12-5	-	CASGLRRNTEAFF	TGTGCTAGTGGTTTGAGGAGGAACACTGAAGCTTTCTTT
TRBJ2-7	-	TRBV20-1	TRBD2	CSASLSSGGTYEQYF	TGCAGTGCTAGTTTGTCTAGCGGAGGAACTTACGAGCAGTACTTC
TRBJ2-3	-	TRBV7-8	-	CASSRGGQNTQYF	TGTGCCAGCAGCCGCGGAGGGCAAAATACGCAGTATTTT
TRBJ2-5	-	TRBV5-1	-	CASSRRSGEETQYF	TGCGCCAGCAGCCGTCGGTCGGGGGAAGAGACCCAGTACTTC
TRBJ1-2	-	TRBV9	-	CASSAQGLAYGYTF	TGTGCCAGCAGCGCGCAGGGGCTTGCCTATGGCTACACCTTC
TRBJ2-1	-	TRBV30	TRBD2	CAWSRLAGGPSYNEQFF	TGTGCCTGGAGCCGTCTAGCGGGGGGGCCGAGTTACAATGAGCAGTTCTTC
TRBJ2-3	-	TRBV7-9	-	CASSLAKGRTDTQYF	TGTGCCAGCAGCTTAGCTAAGGGGAGGACAGATACGCAGTATTTT
TRBJ2-2	once	TRBV2	-	CASSDDTGELFF	TGTGCCAGCAGTGACGACACCGGGGAGCTGTTTTTT
TRBJ1-6	-	TRBV7-8	TRBD1	CASSEQGDNSPLHF	TGTGCCAGCAGCGAACAGGGGGACAATTCACCCCTCCACTTT
TRBJ1-4	-	TRBV18	-	CASSPIGSGVREKLFF	TGTGCCAGCTCACCAATAGGGTCGGGGGTTCGTGAAAAACTGTTTTTT
TRBJ2-3	-	TRBV6-4	TRBD2	CASSRGGGTDTQYF	TGTGCCAGCAGCCGGGGGGGCGGGACAGATACGCAGTATTTT
TRBJ2-7	-	TRBV7-2	-	CASSFSGLSYEQYF	TGTGCCAGCAGCTTCTCGGGACTTTCCTACGAGCAGTACTTC
TRBJ1-2	-	TRBV7-3	-	CASSLGPDTGYTF	TGTGCCAGCAGCTTAGGTCCGGACACTGGCTACACCTTC
TRBJ1-5	-	TRBV2	-	CASRDRGGQPQHF	TGTGCCAGCAGAGATAGGGGTGGTCAGCCCCAGCATTTT
TRBJ1-4	-	TRBV19	TRBD1	CASSPARDRVILSNEKLFF	TGTGCCAGTAGCCCTGCCCGGGACAGGGTTATTTTATCTAATGAAAAACTGTTTTTT
TRBJ2-1	once	TRBV5-1	TRBD2	CASSLGGRGGDEQFF	TGCGCCAGCAGCTTGGGGGGGCGGGGGGGGGATGAGCAGTTCTTC
TRBJ1-5	-	TRBV7-9	TRBD1	CASTKEGGFTPQHF	TGTGCCAGCACCAAAGAAGGGGGCTTTACGCCCCAGCATTTT
TRBJ1-2	-	TRBV7-8	TRBD1	CASSLATGENYGYTF	TGTGCCAGCAGCTTGGCGACAGGGGAAAACTATGGCTACACCTTC
TRBJ2-3	once	TRBV7-2	-	CASSLYLGGARDTQYF	TGTGCCAGCAGCTTATATCTCGGCGGGGCGAGGGATACGCAGTATTTT
TRBJ1-6	-	TRBV7-2	-	CASSPPRNSYNSPLHF	TGTGCCAGCAGCCCGCCCAGGAACTCCTATAATTCACCCCTCCACTTT
TRBJ1-3	-	TRBV29-1	TRBD1	CSATGDGNTIYF	TGCAGCGCGACAGGGGATGGAAACACCATATATTTT
TRBJ2-3	-	TRBV4-2	TRBD2	CASSPSFGRRPDTQYF	TGTGCCAGCAGCCCCTCTTTCGGGAGGAGGCCAGATACGCAGTATTTT
TRBJ2-7	-	TRBV18	TRBD1	CASSQGTAAYEQYF	TGTGCCAGCTCCCAAGGGACAGCAGCCTACGAGCAGTACTTC
TRBJ2-5	-	TRBV2	-	CATAPQGETQYF	TGTGCCACCGCGCCGCAGGGGGAGACCCAGTACTTC
TRBJ1-1	-	TRBV11-2	-	CASSLDRREAFF	TGTGCCAGCAGCTTAGATCGCAGGGAAGCTTTCTTT
TRBJ1-1	-	TRBV2	-	CASSPRRASNTEAFF	TGTGCCAGCAGTCCGCGGAGGGCGTCTAACACTGAAGCTTTCTTT
TRBJ1-2	-	TRBV6-2/TRBV6-3	-	CASSYGRGQTTYGYTF	TGTGCCAGCAGTTACGGCCGTGGACAGACGACCTATGGCTACACCTTC
TRBJ1-1	-	TRBV4-3	-	CASSQAGGVTEAFF	TGCGCCAGCAGCCAAGCGGGTGGAGTTACTGAAGCTTTCTTT
TRBJ1-5	-	TRBV3-1/TRBV3-2	-	CASSVKENQPQHF	TGTGCCAGCAGCGTAAAGGAGAATCAGCCCCAGCATTTT
TRBJ1-1	-	TRBV20-1	-	CSASAGGEAFF	TGCAGTGCTAGTGCCGGAGGAGAAGCTTTCTTT
TRBJ1-3	-	TRBV27	TRBD1	CAGQVKEGSSGNTIYF	TGTGCCGGACAGGTTAAGGAGGGGTCCTCTGGAAACACCATATATTTT
TRBJ2-2	-	TRBV7-3	-	CASSPPGTSNTGELFF	TGTGCCAGCAGCCCACCCGGGACATCGAACACCGGGGAGCTGTTTTTT
TRBJ2-1	-	TRBV9	TRBD1	CASSAAGTAYNEQFF	TGTGCCAGCAGCGCCGCCGGGACAGCGTACAATGAGCAGTTCTTC
TRBJ1-6	-	TRBV12-3/TRBV12-4	-	CASRPGGHSPLHF	TGTGCCAGCAGGCCGGGGGGGCATTCACCCCTCCACTTT
TRBJ1-2	-	TRBV12-3/TRBV12-4	TRBD1	CASRPGGAQGNTF	TGTGCCAGCAGGCCAGGGGGCGCGCAGGGCAACACCTTC
TRBJ1-1	-	TRBV6-2/TRBV6-3	-	CASSYTGNTEAFF	TGTGCCAGCAGTTATACAGGGAACACTGAAGCTTTCTTT
TRBJ1-4	-	TRBV6-5	-	CASRARGGKLFF	TGTGCCAGCAGAGCCCGAGGTGGAAAACTGTTTTTT
TRBJ1-2	-	TRBV6-2/TRBV6-3	TRBD1	CASSYSNRGYGYTF	TGTGCCAGCAGTTACTCAAACAGGGGCTATGGCTACACCTTC
TRBJ2-2	-	TRBV25-1	-	CASSWAPLNTGELFF	TGTGCCAGCAGTTGGGCTCCCCTGAACACCGGGGAGCTGTTTTTT
TRBJ2-3	-	TRBV4-2	TRBD2	CASSPTSGGAFSTDTQYF	TGTGCCAGCAGCCCTACTAGCGGGGGGGCTTTTAGCACAGATACGCAGTATTTT
TRBJ1-2	-	TRBV10-3	-	CAIKADRSYGYTF	TGTGCCATCAAAGCTGACAGGTCCTATGGCTACACCTTC